Each of the 10 T cell receptor beta chains below was sequenced from the same sample in a study of a mutant IDH1 vaccine in newly diagnosed glioma. Generated by immunoSEQ multiplex PCR, the TCRdb table keeps only in-frame clones and is missing some. The sample has 100,000 to 120,000 clones, under 90% seen once. Time point defined: week 11, during vaccination. Mutant IDH1 20-mer peptide, at 300 ug, made up each vaccine dose, with topical imiquimod. Antigens of these TCRs are unknown. The source was PBMCs, collected from a glioma patient whose treatment included an IDH1 peptide vaccine. These TCRs come from a woman aged 45-60 years with glioma.

V gene TRBV4-1 combines with J gene TRBJ2-7; 8 bases align to TRBD2. CDR1 and CDR2 from the germline V gene are MGHRA and YSYEKL. V shed 0 bases, J shed 2 bases, and the junction held 3 bases outside the gene matches. The CDR3 totals 15 residues. The CDR3 protein is CASSQEYGRAYEQYF. The CDR3 bases are TGCGCCAGCAGCCAAGAATACGGGAGGGCCTACGAGCAGTACTTC.

In its sample, this clone was seen once. The chain carries TRBV29-1 and TRBJ2-5; D is possibly TRBD2 (6 bases). V lost 2 bases and J 4 bases, leaving 14 bases between the germline ends. CDR1 SQVTM and CDR2 ANQGSEA come from the germline V gene. This CDR3 region has 14 residues. CDR3 sequence: CSVEKAGRGETQYF. In DNA, the CDR3 is TGCAGCGTTGAAAAGGCGGGAAGGGGAGAGACCCAGTACTTC. Supplemented by reference TRBV29-1 and TRBJ2-5, the full variable domain reads SAVISQKPSRDICQRGTSLTIQCQVDSQVTMMFWYRQQPGQSLTLIATANQGSEATYESGFVIDKFPISRPNLTFSTLTVSNMSPEDSSIYLCSVEKAGRGETQYFGPGTRLLVL.

This chain uses TRBV6-1 with TRBJ2-1, with D perhaps matching TRBD1 or TRBD2 (5 bases each). The germline gives CDR1 MNHNS, CDR2 SASEGT. The CDR3 spans 14 residues. V was cut by 6 bases and J by 6 bases, with 15 bases left in between. This chain's CDR3 is CASRPRAGANEQFF. For the CDR3, the DNA is TGTGCCAGCAGGCCCAGGGCCGGGGCCAATGAGCAGTTCTTC.

This chain uses TRBV15 with TRBJ2-7; 7 bases are shared with TRBD1. Looked up from germline, CDR1 is LNHNV and CDR2 is YYDKDF (reference sequence). Unmatched junction bases numbered 12, after V lost 4 bases and J lost 6 bases. The CDR3 is 15 amino acids. CDR3 coding DNA: TGTGCCACCAGCACGGACAGGCGGATGGCGGGCGAGCAGTACTTC. Translated, it gives CATSTDRRMAGEQYF.

The chain has TRBV11-2 and TRBJ2-7; unclear D gene. The CDR3 extends over 11 amino acids. Germline V gene data show CDR1 as SGHAT and CDR2 as FQNNGV. V gave up 6 bases and J gave up 5 bases, with 8 bases separating them. The CDR3 nucleotides are TGTGCCAGCAGGTCCTCGGACGAGCAGTACTTC. It yields the protein CASRSSDEQYF.

The chain employs TRBV4-1 and TRBJ2-3, with no clear D. Trimming pared 4 bases from V and 0 bases from J, leaving 11 bases between. CDR1 is MGHRA, CDR2 YSYEKL, per germline. This CDR3 has 15 residues. Written as DNA, the CDR3 is TGCGCCAGCAGCCCAAAACTCCTCAGCACAGATACGCAGTATTTT. The encoded protein is CASSPKLLSTDTQYF.

This chain joins TRBV28 and TRBJ1-5, with 7 bases matching TRBD1. V lost 2 bases to trimming and J lost 2 bases; unmatched junction nucleotides: 9. The germline gives CDR1 MDHEN, CDR2 SYDVKM. This CDR3 region has 17 residues. Written as DNA, the CDR3 is TGTGCCAGCAGTTTAACTGGAGGGGGCGGTGGCAATCAGCCCCAGCATTTT. It yields the protein CASSLTGGGGGNQPQHF. Drawing the rest from reference TRBV28 and TRBJ1-5, the complete variable domain is DVKVTQSSRYLVKRTGEKVFLECVQDMDHENMFWYRQDPGLGLRLIYFSYDVKMKEKGDIPEGYSVSREKKERFSLILESASTNQTSMYLCASSLTGGGGGNQPQHFGDGTRLSIL.

V usage is TRBV2 and J usage is TRBJ2-7; 7 bases line up with TRBD1. The CDR3 is made up of 13 amino acids. CDR1 is SNHLY and CDR2 is FYNNEI in the germline V gene. J lost 2 bases, V lost 8 bases, and 6 bases had no gene match. In DNA form, the CDR3 reads TGTGCCAGCGAAGGGACAGCTACCTACGAGCAGTACTTC. It yields the protein CASEGTATYEQYF.

The chain carries TRBV6-4 and TRBJ2-2, with unresolved D. Trimming cost V 2 bases and J 6 bases, with 10 bases left between them. Germline V gives CDR1 MRHNA, CDR2 SNTAGT. The CDR3 runs 14 residues. The CDR3 bases are TGTGCCAGCAGTGACAGGCTATTCGCCGGGGAGCTGTTTTTT. Amino acids: CASSDRLFAGELFF.

The V gene is TRBV2, the J gene TRBJ2-5; D unclear. In germline, CDR1 is SNHLY, CDR2 FYNNEI. Trimming left V 3 bases short and J 5 bases short, with 4 bases between. This CDR3 has 11 amino acids. In DNA, the CDR3 is TGTGCCAGCAGTGAGTTGGAGACCCAGTACTTC. It yields the protein CASSELETQYF. The entire variable domain, with the rest obtained from reference TRBV2 and TRBJ2-5, is as follows: EPEVTQTPSHQVTQMGQEVILRCVPISNHLYFYWYRQILGQKVEFLVSFYNNEISEKSEIFDDQFSVERPDGSNFTLKIRSTKLEDSAMYFCASSELETQYFGPGTRLLVL.